This entry describes one TCR beta chain. Trimming cost V 2 bases and J 0 bases, with 13 bases left between them. CDR3 size: 16 residues. Germline CDR1 and CDR2: MNHNS and SASEGT. These data belong to a study of T cell responses to AZD1222 COVID-19 vaccine. Clones were read by immunoSEQ multiplex PCR, and TCRdb kept only the in-frame ones, dropping some. The table shows approximately 130,000 clones, with about 93% occurring only once. The starting material was peripheral blood, obtained on day 0 of AZD1222 vaccination. This TCR derives from an adult in good health. The chain uses TRBV6-1 and TRBJ1-2, with D unresolved. CDR3 protein: CASSEHPAESNYGYTF. The CDR3 DNA follows: TGTGCCAGCAGTGAACACCCGGCGGAATCTAACTATGGCTACACCTTC.